The 14 T cell receptor beta chains given below trace back to one sample, sequenced in a study of blood T cell repertoires in COVID-19. Sequencing used immunoSEQ multiplex PCR; TCRdb keeps in-frame clones, though not all of them. The sample shows approximately 280,000 clones, roughly 89% of them seen only once. Material: PBMCs or T cells enriched from blood (not recorded which). The origin of the receptors is a woman aged 55-69 years who had recovered from COVID-19.

J is TRBJ1-3 and V is TRBV15; D gene uncertain. Germline V gene data show CDR1 as LNHNV and CDR2 as YYDKDF (reference sequence). Deletions cut 0 bases from V and 3 bases from J, with 9 bases between. The CDR3 extends over 15 amino acids. In DNA form, the CDR3 reads TGTGCCACCAGCAGAGACTATACGGTTGGAAACACCATATATTTT. This sequence encodes CATSRDYTVGNTIYF.

The rearrangement links TRBV5-6 to TRBJ2-5; the match to TRBD2 covers 7 bases. Looked up from germline, CDR1 is SGHDT and CDR2 is YYEEEE. The CDR3 spans 13 residues. V trimming: 4 bases; J trimming: 4 bases; junction bases outside the gene matches: 4. The CDR3 DNA follows: TGTGCCAGCAGCCCGCCGGGGGGAGAGACCCAGTACTTC. It encodes CASSPPGGETQYF.

The rearrangement links TRBV5-4 to TRBJ2-1, with 9 bases matching TRBD2. Germline V gives CDR1 SGHNT, CDR2 YYREEE (reference sequence). After removal of 9 bases from V and 2 bases from J, the junction contained 9 bases not matched to a gene. The CDR3 contains 15 residues. CDR3 in amino acids: CATYKAGGPYNEQFF. The CDR3 nucleotides read TGTGCCACCTATAAAGCGGGAGGACCCTACAATGAGCAGTTCTTC.

This rearrangement joins TRBV25-1 to TRBJ1-1; possible D gene TRBD1, 6 bases. Looked up from germline, CDR1 is MGHDK and CDR2 is SYGVNS. V gave up 10 bases and J gave up 4 bases, with 13 bases separating them. The CDR3 is 12 residues long. The CDR3 nucleotides are TGTGCCATCCAGGGGTGGGGCACTGAAGCTTTCTTT. This gives the protein CAIQGWGTEAFF.

The chain uses TRBV7-9 and TRBJ2-3, with 8 bases matching TRBD2. The CDR3 runs 16 residues. Looked up from germline, CDR1 is SEHNR and CDR2 is FQNEAQ (reference sequence). V was clipped by 2 bases and J by 2 bases; unmatched bases: 6. CDR3 region: CASSLYGLAFTDTQYF. The CDR3 coding sequence is TGTGCCAGCAGCTTATATGGACTAGCCTTCACAGATACGCAGTATTTT.

This clone occurred once. This chain connects TRBV19 to TRBJ1-5; D not certain. Germline V CDR1 and CDR2: LNHDA, SQIVND (reference sequence). Trimming pared 5 bases from V and 0 bases from J, leaving 14 bases between. This CDR3 spans 16 amino acids. CDR3 nucleotides: TGTGCCAGTAGTGTCCCCATCCAGTATAGCAATCAGCCCCAGCATTTT. This gives the protein CASSVPIQYSNQPQHF.

This chain connects TRBV29-1 to TRBJ2-7; 10 bases fit TRBD1. The germline V gene encodes CDR1 SQVTM and CDR2 ANQGSEA. This CDR3 has 14 amino acids. J lost 4 bases, V lost 8 bases, and 11 bases had no gene match. The CDR3 loop is CSTVSWDRGYEQYF. The CDR3 region has the DNA TGCAGCACAGTTTCGTGGGACAGGGGTTACGAGCAGTACTTC.

The chain carries TRBV18 and TRBJ2-2; no clear D. This CDR3 contains 15 residues. Germline-derived CDR1 and CDR2 are KGHSH and LQKENI. V was shortened by 3 bases and J by 0 bases, with 8 bases between the two germline ends. DNA of the CDR3: TGTGCCAGCTCACCTGGGCTAACGAACACCGGGGAGCTGTTTTTT. It codes for CASSPGLTNTGELFF.

The chain couples TRBV4-2 to TRBJ1-2, with a tentative D call TRBD1 (5 bases). The CDR3 spans 15 residues. Germline V gives CDR1 LGHNA, CDR2 YNFKEQ. V was pared by 2 bases and J by 7 bases, with 17 bases between. This CDR3 is CASSQREEGRGGYTF. For the CDR3, the DNA is TGTGCCAGCAGCCAAAGGGAGGAGGGAAGGGGTGGCTACACCTTC.

This clone was counted once. The chain employs TRBV28 and TRBJ1-2, with 8 bases identical to TRBD1. The V gene's germline CDR1 is MDHEN and CDR2 SYDVKM. J gave up 6 bases and V 3 bases, and 3 bases lay outside the gene matches. The CDR3 spans 13 residues. DNA for the CDR3: TGTGCCAGCAGTTTCGGACAGGGCCATGGCTACACCTTC. This codes for CASSFGQGHGYTF.

The chain carries TRBV28 and TRBJ1-1; 7 nucleotides line up with TRBD1. J lost 10 bases, V lost 4 bases, and 6 bases had no gene match. Germline V gives CDR1 MDHEN, CDR2 SYDVKM. This CDR3 is built from 12 residues. DNA for the CDR3: TGTGCCAGCAGTTCCAACGACAGGGTAGCTTTCTTT. Translating it yields CASSSNDRVAFF. The whole variable domain, remainder taken from reference TRBV28 and TRBJ1-1, is DVKVTQSSRYLVKRTGEKVFLECVQDMDHENMFWYRQDPGLGLRLIYFSYDVKMKEKGDIPEGYSVSREKKERFSLILESASTNQTSMYLCASSSNDRVAFFGQGTRLTVV.

This clone was detected ten times or more. The chain carries TRBV19 and TRBJ1-2; 7 bases align to TRBD1. This CDR3 comprises 17 residues. J gave up 2 bases and V 3 bases, and 12 bases lay outside the gene matches. Germline V gene lookup returns CDR1 LNHDA and CDR2 SQIVND (reference sequence). The CDR3 DNA is TGTGCCAGTAGTATTCTGACGGGGGACAGAGGCAACTATGGCTACACCTTC. Its protein product is CASSILTGDRGNYGYTF.

This clone has just one count. The rearrangement uses TRBV2 and TRBJ2-6; maybe TRBD2 (7 bases). This CDR3 is built from 17 residues. V was clipped by 5 bases and J by 4 bases, with 18 bases between them. CDR1 SNHLY and CDR2 FYNNEI come from the germline V gene. The CDR3 spells CASSRRGHSLGANVLTF. CDR3 DNA sequence: TGTGCCAGCAGTCGGCGGGGGCATTCCCTGGGGGCCAACGTCCTGACTTTC.

V and J are TRBV28 and TRBJ2-1; D is undetermined. With 2 bases removed from V and 10 bases from J, the gap between germline ends came to 6 bases. Germline CDR1 reads MDHEN; CDR2 reads SYDVKM. The CDR3 is 11 amino acids. The CDR3 nucleotides are TGTGCCAGCAGTTTAACAATAGAGCAGTTCTTC. It translates to CASSLTIEQFF.